This T cell receptor beta chain is drawn from a study of radiotherapy plus CTLA-4 blockade in lung cancer. Study background: Objective responses were observed in approximately 20% of patients, and disease control was achieved by about 30%.

Trimming stripped 4 bases from V and 6 bases from J, with 17 bases between. Per germline, CDR1 SGDLS and CDR2 YYNGEE. This CDR3 is 14 amino acids long. Study-wide results and caveats: Once radiotherapy plus ipilimumab had been given, TCR clones derived from tumor expanded in blood. Reports state that early shifts in blood T cell clones, with interferon-beta, best predicted response.

Comments on this clone: Its target is unknown.

The method was immunoSEQ multiplex PCR; TCRdb's version includes in-frame clones alone and lacks a portion of them. The repertoire has tens of thousands of clones, roughly 80% of them found once; the top ten carry 0.82%. Focal radiation plus CTLA-4 blockade with ipilimumab was administered to patients who had chemo-refractory metastatic non-small-cell lung cancer. The sample was peripheral blood, taken from a patient treated with radiotherapy plus ipilimumab. The sequence was obtained from a human donor with non-small cell lung cancer who had stable disease on radiotherapy plus ipilimumab. The chain carries TRBV9 and TRBJ2-7, with D uncertain. The CDR3 nucleotides read TGTGCCAGCAGCCGCCGGCCCCGGATCAGCGAGCAGTACTTC. It encodes CASSRRPRISEQYF.